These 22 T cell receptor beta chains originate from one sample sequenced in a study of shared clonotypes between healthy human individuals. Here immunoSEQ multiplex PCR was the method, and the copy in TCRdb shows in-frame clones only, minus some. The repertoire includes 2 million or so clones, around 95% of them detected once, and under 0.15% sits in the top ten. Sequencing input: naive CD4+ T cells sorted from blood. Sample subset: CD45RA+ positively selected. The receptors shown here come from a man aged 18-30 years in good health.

In DNA, the CDR3 is TGTGCCAGCAGCTCCCTGAGCCGGAACACTGAAGCTTTCTTT. It specifies CASSSLSRNTEAFF. V and J are TRBV7-9 and TRBJ1-1; D ambiguous. Trimming pared 4 bases from V and 1 base from J, leaving 10 bases between. The V gene's germline CDR1 is SEHNR and CDR2 FQNEAQ (reference sequence). The CDR3 spans 14 residues.

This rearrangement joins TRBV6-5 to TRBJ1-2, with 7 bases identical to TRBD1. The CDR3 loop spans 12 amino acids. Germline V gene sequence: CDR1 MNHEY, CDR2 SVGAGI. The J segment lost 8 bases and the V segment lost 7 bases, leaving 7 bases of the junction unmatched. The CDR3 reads CASTLTGSGYTF. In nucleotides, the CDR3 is TGTGCCAGCACCTTGACAGGGTCGGGCTACACCTTC.

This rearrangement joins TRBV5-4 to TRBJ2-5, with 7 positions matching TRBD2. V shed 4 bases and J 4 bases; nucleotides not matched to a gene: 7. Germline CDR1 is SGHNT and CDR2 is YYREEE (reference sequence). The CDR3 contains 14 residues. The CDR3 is CASSSPGGGETQYF. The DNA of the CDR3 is TGTGCCAGCAGCAGCCCGGGGGGAGGAGAGACCCAGTACTTC.

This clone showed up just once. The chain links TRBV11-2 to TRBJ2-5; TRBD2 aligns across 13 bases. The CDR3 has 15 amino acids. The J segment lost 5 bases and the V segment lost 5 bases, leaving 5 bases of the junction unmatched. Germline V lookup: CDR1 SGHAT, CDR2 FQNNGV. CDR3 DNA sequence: TGTGCCAGCAGCCGGACTAGCGGGGGAAGTGAGACCCAGTACTTC. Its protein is CASSRTSGGSETQYF.

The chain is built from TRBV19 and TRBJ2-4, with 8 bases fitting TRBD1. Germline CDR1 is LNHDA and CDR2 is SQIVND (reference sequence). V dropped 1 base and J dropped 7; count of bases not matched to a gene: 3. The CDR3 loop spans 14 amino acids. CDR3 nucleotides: TGTGCCAGTAGTATAGTCGGACAGGGCAACATTCAGTACTTC. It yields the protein CASSIVGQGNIQYF.

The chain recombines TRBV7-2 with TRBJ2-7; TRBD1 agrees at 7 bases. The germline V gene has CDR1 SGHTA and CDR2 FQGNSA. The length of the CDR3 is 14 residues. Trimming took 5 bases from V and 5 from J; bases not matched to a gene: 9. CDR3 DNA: TGTGCCAGCAGCCCCGACAGGGTGTCACACGAGCAGTACTTC. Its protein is CASSPDRVSHEQYF.

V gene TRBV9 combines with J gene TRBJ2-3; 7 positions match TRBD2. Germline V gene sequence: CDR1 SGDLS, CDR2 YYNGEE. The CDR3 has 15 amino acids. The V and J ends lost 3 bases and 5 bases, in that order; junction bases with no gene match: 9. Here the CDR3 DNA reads TGTGCCAGCAGCGGGCGACTAGCACTCGGAGATACGCAGTATTTT. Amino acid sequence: CASSGRLALGDTQYF.

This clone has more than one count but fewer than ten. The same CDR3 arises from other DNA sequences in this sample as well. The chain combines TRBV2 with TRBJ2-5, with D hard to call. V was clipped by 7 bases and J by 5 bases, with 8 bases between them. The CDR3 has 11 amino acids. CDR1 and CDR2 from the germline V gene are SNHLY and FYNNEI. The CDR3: CASTPRETQYF. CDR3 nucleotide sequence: TGTGCCAGCACCCCCCGGGAGACCCAGTACTTC.

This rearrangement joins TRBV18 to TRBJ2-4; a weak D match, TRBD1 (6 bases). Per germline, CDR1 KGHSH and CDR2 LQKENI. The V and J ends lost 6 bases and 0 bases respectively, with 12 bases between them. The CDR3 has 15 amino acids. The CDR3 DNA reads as TGTGCCAGCTCCCCGGACAGCCCAGCCAAAAACATTCAGTACTTC. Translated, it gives CASSPDSPAKNIQYF.

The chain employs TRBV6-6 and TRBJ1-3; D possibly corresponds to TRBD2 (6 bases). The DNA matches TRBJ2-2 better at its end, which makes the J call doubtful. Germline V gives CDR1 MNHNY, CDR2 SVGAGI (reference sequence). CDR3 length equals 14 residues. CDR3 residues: CASTRGRNTGELFF. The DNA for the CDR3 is TGTGCCAGCACCCGGGGGAGGAACACCGGGGAGCTGTTTTTT.

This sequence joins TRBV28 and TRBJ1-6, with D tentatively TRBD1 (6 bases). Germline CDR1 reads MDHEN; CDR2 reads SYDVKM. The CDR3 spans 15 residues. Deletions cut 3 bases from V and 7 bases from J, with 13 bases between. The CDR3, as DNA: TGTGCCAGCAGTTTTCTGGGGGCTAAGAATTCACCCCTCCACTTT. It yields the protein CASSFLGAKNSPLHF.

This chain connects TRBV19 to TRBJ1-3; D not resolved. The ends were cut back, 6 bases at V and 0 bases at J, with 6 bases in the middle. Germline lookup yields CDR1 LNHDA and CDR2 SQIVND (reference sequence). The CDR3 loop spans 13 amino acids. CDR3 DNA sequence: TGTGCCAGTAGGAGAGCCTCTGGAAACACCATATATTTT. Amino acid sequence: CASRRASGNTIYF.

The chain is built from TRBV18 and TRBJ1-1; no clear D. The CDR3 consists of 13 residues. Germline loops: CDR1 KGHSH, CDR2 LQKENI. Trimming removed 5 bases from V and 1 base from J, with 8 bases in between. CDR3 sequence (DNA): TGTGCCAGCTCAATAGCAGCGAACACTGAAGCTTTCTTT. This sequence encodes CASSIAANTEAFF.

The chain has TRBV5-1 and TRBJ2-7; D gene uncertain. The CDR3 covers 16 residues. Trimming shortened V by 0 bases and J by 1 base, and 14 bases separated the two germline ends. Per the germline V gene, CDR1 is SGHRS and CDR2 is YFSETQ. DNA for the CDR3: TGCGCCAGCAGCTTGGCCAAGGGAAAGGAATCCTACGAGCAGTACTTC. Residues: CASSLAKGKESYEQYF.

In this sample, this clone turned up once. The CDR3 coding sequence is TGTGCCAGCAGCATACTAGCGGGGTGGAACTACGAGCAGTACTTC. This sequence encodes CASSILAGWNYEQYF. The chain links TRBV7-2 to TRBJ2-7; 10 bases agree with TRBD2. V lost 5 bases to trimming and J lost 3 bases; unmatched junction nucleotides: 7. CDR1 and CDR2 from the germline V gene are SGHTA and FQGNSA. The CDR3 extends over 15 amino acids. Based on the CDR3 plus reference TRBV7-2 and TRBJ2-7, the full variable domain is GAGVSQSPSNKVTEKGKDVELRCDPISGHTALYWYRQSLGQGLEFLIYFQGNSAPDKSGLPSDRFSAERTGGSVSTLTIQRTQQEDSAVYLCASSILAGWNYEQYFGPGTRLTVT.

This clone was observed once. As DNA, the CDR3 is TGCGCCAGCAGCTTGGCACTAGCGGGAGCAAACGGGGAGCTGTTTTTT. Protein: CASSLALAGANGELFF. The chain links TRBV5-1 to TRBJ2-2; the match to TRBD2 covers 11 bases. The CDR3 is made up of 16 amino acids. The junction had 5 bases not matched to a gene; V was cut back by 0 bases and J by 7 bases. CDR1 is SGHRS and CDR2 is YFSETQ in the germline V gene.

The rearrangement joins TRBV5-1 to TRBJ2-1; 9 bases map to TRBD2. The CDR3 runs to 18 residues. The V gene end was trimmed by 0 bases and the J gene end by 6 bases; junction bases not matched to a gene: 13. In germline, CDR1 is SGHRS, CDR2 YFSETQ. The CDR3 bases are TGCGCCAGCAGCTTGGGAGGGACTAGCCGCAAGCTTGGCAATGAGCAGTTCTTC. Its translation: CASSLGGTSRKLGNEQFF.

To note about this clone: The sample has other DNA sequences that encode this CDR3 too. In DNA, the CDR3 is TGTGCCAGCAGCTTAGACGAGAATTCACCCCTCCACTTT. Residues: CASSLDENSPLHF. V and J are TRBV7-9 and TRBJ1-6; D remains ambiguous. The CDR3 runs 13 residues. Germline CDR1 reads SEHNR; CDR2 reads FQNEAQ (reference sequence). With 1 base removed from V and 7 bases from J, the gap between germline ends came to 5 bases.

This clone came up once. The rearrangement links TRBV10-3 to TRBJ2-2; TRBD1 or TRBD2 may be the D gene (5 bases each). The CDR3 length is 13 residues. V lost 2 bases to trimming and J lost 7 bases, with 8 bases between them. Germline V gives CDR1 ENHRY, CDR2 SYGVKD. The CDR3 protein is CAISEGTFGELFF. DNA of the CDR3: TGTGCCATCAGTGAGGGGACCTTCGGGGAGCTGTTTTTT.

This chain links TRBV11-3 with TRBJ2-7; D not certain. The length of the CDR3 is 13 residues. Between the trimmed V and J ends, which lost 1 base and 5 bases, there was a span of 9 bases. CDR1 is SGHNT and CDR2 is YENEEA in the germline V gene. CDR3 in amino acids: CASSLGDVDEQYF. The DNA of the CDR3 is TGTGCCAGCAGCTTAGGAGATGTGGACGAGCAGTACTTC.

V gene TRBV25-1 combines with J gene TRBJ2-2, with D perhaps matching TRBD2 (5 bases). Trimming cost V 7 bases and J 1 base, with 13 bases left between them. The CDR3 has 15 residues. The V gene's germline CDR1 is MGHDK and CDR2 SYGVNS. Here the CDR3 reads CASTAGLRNTGELFF. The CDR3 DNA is TGTGCCAGCACTGCCGGACTGAGGAACACCGGGGAGCTGTTTTTT.

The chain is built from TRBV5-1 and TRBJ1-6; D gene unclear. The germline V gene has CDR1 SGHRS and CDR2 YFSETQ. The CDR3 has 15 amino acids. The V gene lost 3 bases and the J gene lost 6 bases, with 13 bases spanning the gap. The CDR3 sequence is CASSSSVLGNSPLHF. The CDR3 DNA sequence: TGCGCCAGCAGCTCCTCAGTACTTGGTAATTCACCCCTCCACTTT. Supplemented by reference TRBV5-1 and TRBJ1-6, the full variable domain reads KAGVTQTPRYLIKTRGQQVTLSCSPISGHRSVSWYQQTPGQGLQFLFEYFSETQRNKGNFPGRFSGRQFSNSRSEMNVSTLELGDSALYLCASSSSVLGNSPLHFGNGTRLTVT.